This T cell receptor beta chain was found in a study of response to subunit inactivated influenza vaccine. TCRdb redid the calling of the RT-PCR reads with MiXCR, one entry per CDR3 protein. This table holds 650,000 to 800,000 distinct CDR3 sequences, approximately 15% found once. Study-level results: Every seasonal influenza vaccination brings in few new T cells, the authors suggested.

The V and J ends lost 3 bases and 1 base respectively, with 11 bases between them. This CDR3 has 15 amino acids. The germline V gene encodes CDR1 SGHRS and CDR2 YFSETQ. This clonotype was seen a handful of times. Its antigen is currently unknown. Sequences were derived from PBMCs from blood, sampled around two weeks before vaccination. The TCR originated in a man in his forties or fifties who received an inactivated influenza vaccine. The chain combines TRBV5-1 with TRBJ2-1, with a tentative D call TRBD2 (6 bases). CDR3 coding DNA: TGCGCCAGCAGCTCCGCTAGCGTTTCCTACAATGAGCAGTTCTTC. This translates into CASSSASVSYNEQFF.